What follows is one T cell receptor beta chain and its context. These data come from a study of Tregs in tolerant kidney transplant recipients. Before regulatory T cell sorting, thawed PBMCs rested overnight at 37°C in around 200 IU/ml IL-2. Here immunoSEQ multiplex PCR was the method, and the copy in TCRdb shows in-frame clones only, minus some. The data show about 78,000 clones, with around 90% seen just once and approximately 0.35% held by the top ten. This CDR3 is 15 amino acids long. Germline V gives CDR1 GTSNPN, CDR2 SVGIG (reference sequence). Trimming at V came to 2 bases and at J to 1 base, leaving 5 bases not matched to a gene.

This clonotype originated in a human donor who received a combined kidney and bone marrow transplant. The rearrangement links TRBV30 to TRBJ2-3; 8 bases map to TRBD2. This specimen consisted of Tregs from blood, obtained before the transplant. As DNA, the CDR3 is TGTGCCTGGAGTCAAGCGGGAGTAGGCACAGATACGCAGTATTTT. Its protein is CAWSQAGVGTDTQYF.